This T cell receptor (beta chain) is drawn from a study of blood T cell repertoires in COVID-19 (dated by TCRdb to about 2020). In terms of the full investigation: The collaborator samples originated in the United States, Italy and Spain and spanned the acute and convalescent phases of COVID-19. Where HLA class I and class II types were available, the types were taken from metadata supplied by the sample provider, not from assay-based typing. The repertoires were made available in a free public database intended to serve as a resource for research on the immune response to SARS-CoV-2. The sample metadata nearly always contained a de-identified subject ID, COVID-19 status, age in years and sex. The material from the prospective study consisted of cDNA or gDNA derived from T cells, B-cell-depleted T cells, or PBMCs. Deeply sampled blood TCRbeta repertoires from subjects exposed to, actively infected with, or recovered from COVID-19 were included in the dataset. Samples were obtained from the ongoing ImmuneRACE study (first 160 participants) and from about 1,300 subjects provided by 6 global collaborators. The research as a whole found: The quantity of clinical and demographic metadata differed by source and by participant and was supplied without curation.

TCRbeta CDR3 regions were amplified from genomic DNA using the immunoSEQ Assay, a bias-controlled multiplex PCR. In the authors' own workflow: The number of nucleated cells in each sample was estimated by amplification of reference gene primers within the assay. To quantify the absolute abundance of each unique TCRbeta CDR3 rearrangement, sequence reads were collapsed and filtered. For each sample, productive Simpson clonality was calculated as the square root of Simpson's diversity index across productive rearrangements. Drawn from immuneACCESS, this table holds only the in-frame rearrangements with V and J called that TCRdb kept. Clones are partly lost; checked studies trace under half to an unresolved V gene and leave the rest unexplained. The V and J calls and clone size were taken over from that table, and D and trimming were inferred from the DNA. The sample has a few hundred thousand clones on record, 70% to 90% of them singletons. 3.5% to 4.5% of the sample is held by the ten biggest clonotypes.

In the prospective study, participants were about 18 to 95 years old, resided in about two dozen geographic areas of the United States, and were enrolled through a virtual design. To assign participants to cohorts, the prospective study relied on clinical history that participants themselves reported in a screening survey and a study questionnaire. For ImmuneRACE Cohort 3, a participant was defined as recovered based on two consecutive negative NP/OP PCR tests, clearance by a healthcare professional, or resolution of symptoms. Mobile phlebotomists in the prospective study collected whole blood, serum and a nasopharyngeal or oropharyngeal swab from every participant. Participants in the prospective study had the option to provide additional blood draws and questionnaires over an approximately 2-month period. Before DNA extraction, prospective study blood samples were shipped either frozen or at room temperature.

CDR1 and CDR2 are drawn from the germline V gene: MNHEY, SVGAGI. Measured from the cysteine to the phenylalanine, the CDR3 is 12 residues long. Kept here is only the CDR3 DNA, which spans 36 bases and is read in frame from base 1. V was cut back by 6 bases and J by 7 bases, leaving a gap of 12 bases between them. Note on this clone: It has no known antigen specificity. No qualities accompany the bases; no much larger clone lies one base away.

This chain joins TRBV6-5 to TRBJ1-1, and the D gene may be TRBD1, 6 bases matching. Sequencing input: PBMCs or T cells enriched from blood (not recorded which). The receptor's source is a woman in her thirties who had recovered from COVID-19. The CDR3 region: CASRQGLGEAFF. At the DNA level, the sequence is TGTGCCAGCAGACAGGGCTTGGGTGAAGCTTTCTTT.